These 20 T cell receptor beta chains were sequenced from one sample in a study of T cell responses to AZD1222 COVID-19 vaccine. The assay was immunoSEQ multiplex PCR, and TCRdb's table has in-frame clones only and misses some. The sample has roughly 150,000 clones, around nine tenths seen once. The source material was peripheral blood, sampled on day 0 of AZD1222 vaccination. The origin of the receptors is an adult in good health.

The count of this clone is one. The DNA for the CDR3 is TGTGCCAGAAGCTCGGCCGACAGGGGAAGCTATGGCTACACCTTC. As protein: CARSSADRGSYGYTF. V usage is TRBV5-3 and J usage is TRBJ1-2; 8 nucleotides agree with TRBD1. TRBV5-3 is assigned to the ORF class and has an uncertain function. The CDR3 has 15 amino acids. The junction had 8 bases not matched to a gene; V was cut back by 3 bases and J by 4 bases.

A single count supports this clone. This sequence joins TRBV6-5 and TRBJ1-2; tentative D call: TRBD1 (5 bases). The CDR3 spans 13 residues. The ends were cut back, 7 bases at V and 5 bases at J, with 14 bases in the middle. CDR1 and CDR2 from the germline V gene are MNHEY and SVGAGI. CDR3 sequence: CASMGQAGYGYTF. The CDR3 bases are TGTGCCAGCATGGGGCAGGCTGGATATGGCTACACCTTC.

Here the CDR3 reads CASSLEGGVGETQYF. The DNA of the CDR3 is TGTGCCAGCAGCTTAGAAGGGGGAGTCGGGGAGACCCAGTACTTC. The chain couples TRBV7-3 to TRBJ2-5; a possible D gene is TRBD1 (6 bases). The CDR3 is made up of 15 amino acids. In germline, CDR1 is SGHTA, CDR2 FQGTGA. The V end was cut by 2 bases, the J end by 5 bases, with 15 bases between.

V is TRBV27 and J is TRBJ2-7; possible D gene TRBD1, 5 bases. The CDR3 spans 13 residues. Germline V gene data show CDR1 as MNHEY and CDR2 as SMNVEV (reference sequence). V shed 6 bases and J shed 1 base, with 10 bases lying between them. CDR3 DNA: TGTGCCAGCAGGGGGCTAGGGTCCTACGAGCAGTACTTC. Translating it yields CASRGLGSYEQYF.

The chain carries TRBV5-1 and TRBJ1-1; D remains unclear. This CDR3 contains 14 residues. Germline CDR1 SGHRS, CDR2 YFSETQ. V was clipped by 4 bases and J by 5 bases, with 15 bases between them. CDR3 residues: CASSPATGGTEAFF. As DNA, the CDR3 is TGCGCCAGCAGCCCGGCGACCGGAGGAACTGAAGCTTTCTTT.

The CDR3 region has the DNA TGTGCCAGCAGTGAAGTCGGGGGAAGCAATCAGCCCCAGCATTTT. This sequence encodes CASSEVGGSNQPQHF. The rearrangement uses TRBV2 and TRBJ1-5, with TRBD1 as a possible D gene (5 bases). CDR1 is SNHLY, CDR2 FYNNEI, per germline. The CDR3 contains 15 residues. V was shortened by 1 base and J by 1 base, with 8 bases between the two germline ends.

The chain recombines TRBV4-2 with TRBJ1-2; possibly TRBD1 for D (5 bases). This CDR3 spans 15 amino acids. Trimming cost V 0 bases and J 4 bases, with 12 bases left between them. Germline loops: CDR1 LGHNA, CDR2 YNFKEQ. CDR3 coding DNA: TGTGCCAGCAGCCAAGATGAGGGGCAGGGCTATGGCTACACCTTC. As protein: CASSQDEGQGYGYTF.

CDR3 coding DNA: TGCAGCGTTGCCAGACTAGATATAGAGCAGTTCTTC. This sequence encodes CSVARLDIEQFF. The chain links TRBV29-1 to TRBJ2-1, with a possible D match to TRBD2 (6 bases). Trimming stripped 4 bases from V and 10 bases from J, with 14 bases between. The CDR3 is 12 residues long. Germline V gene lookup returns CDR1 SQVTM and CDR2 ANQGSEA.

The chain links TRBV20-1 to TRBJ1-2; D remains ambiguous. The CDR3 runs to 11 residues. Between the trimmed V and J ends, which lost 6 bases and 7 bases, there was a span of 12 bases. Germline V CDR1 and CDR2: DFQATT, SNEGSKA (reference sequence). The DNA for the CDR3 is TGCAGTGCGTCTGGTGGGGTTGGCTACACCTTC. Its protein is CSASGGVGYTF.

This sequence joins TRBV27 and TRBJ1-6, with D perhaps matching TRBD1 (5 bases). This CDR3 comprises 15 residues. Trimming cost V 3 bases and J 5 bases, with 11 bases left between them. Germline loops: CDR1 MNHEY, CDR2 SMNVEV (reference sequence). In DNA, the CDR3 is TGTGCCAGCAGTTTGGCGGGGCCCGATAATTCACCCCTCCACTTT. Protein product: CASSLAGPDNSPLHF.

The chain joins TRBV7-2 to TRBJ2-1, with 13 bases identical to TRBD2. The V gene's germline CDR1 is SGHTA and CDR2 FQGNSA. This CDR3 comprises 15 residues. Trimming cost V 2 bases and J 8 bases; bases outside gene matches: 3. CDR3 nucleotides: TGTGCCAGCAGCTTATGGACTAGCGGGAGCGATGAGCAGTTCTTC. Amino acids: CASSLWTSGSDEQFF.

The chain employs TRBV19 and TRBJ1-5; D may be TRBD1 (5 bases). CDR1 is LNHDA and CDR2 is SQIVND in the germline V gene (reference sequence). There are 13 residues in the CDR3. V was pared by 7 bases and J by 4 bases, with 11 bases between. The CDR3 reads CASNDSGNQPQHF. Here the CDR3 DNA reads TGTGCCAGTAATGATTCAGGGAATCAGCCCCAGCATTTT.

This sequence joins TRBV7-2 and TRBJ2-3; 9 nucleotides align to TRBD2. The junction had 8 bases not matched to a gene; V was cut back by 5 bases and J by 5 bases. The CDR3 totals 15 residues. The V gene's germline CDR1 is SGHTA and CDR2 FQGNSA. The DNA for the CDR3 is TGTGCCAGCAGCCGCAAGCGGGGGGTTTTAGATACGCAGTATTTT. Its protein is CASSRKRGVLDTQYF.

The V gene is TRBV28, the J gene TRBJ2-7; TRBD1 matches 8 bases. Germline values: CDR1 MDHEN, CDR2 SYDVKM. J lost 3 bases, V lost 6 bases, and 7 bases had no gene match. The CDR3 length is 14 residues. The CDR3 protein is CASRYGTGFYEQYF. CDR3 nucleotide sequence: TGTGCCAGCAGGTACGGGACAGGTTTCTACGAGCAGTACTTC.

The chain has TRBV27 and TRBJ2-7; possibly TRBD2 for D (5 bases). The CDR3 runs 14 residues. Germline V lookup: CDR1 MNHEY, CDR2 SMNVEV (reference sequence). V was trimmed by 5 bases and J by 2 bases, leaving 13 bases between them. Written as DNA, the CDR3 is TGTGCCAGCAGTCCCGAGCGGAGGACCTACGAGCAGTACTTC. This translates into CASSPERRTYEQYF.

The chain joins TRBV7-3 to TRBJ2-3; D is perhaps TRBD2 (6 bases). Germline CDR1 SGHTA, CDR2 FQGTGA. V was clipped by 6 bases and J by 6 bases, with 19 bases between them. The CDR3 totals 15 residues. The CDR3 DNA reads TGTGCCAGCAGTGCCTCCAGGGCAGGAGGGGATACGCAGTATTTT. Its protein product is CASSASRAGGDTQYF.

The chain links TRBV5-6 to TRBJ1-5; 7 bases map to TRBD1. J lost 9 bases, V lost 0 bases, and 12 bases had no gene match. Germline CDR1 and CDR2: SGHDT and YYEEEE. The CDR3 spans 16 residues. The CDR3 DNA sequence: TGTGCCAGCAGCTTGGCGGGGACAGCTGCCCAGGGGCCCCAGCATTTT. This gives the protein CASSLAGTAAQGPQHF.

The rearrangement links TRBV24-1 to TRBJ1-2; 7 bases match TRBD1. Germline V lookup: CDR1 KGHDR, CDR2 SFDVKD. V shed 4 bases and J 2 bases; nucleotides not matched to a gene: 6. The length of the CDR3 is 15 residues. The CDR3 region is CATSDPGTENYGYTF. The CDR3 DNA reads TGTGCCACCAGTGACCCCGGGACAGAGAACTATGGCTACACCTTC.

The chain carries TRBV28 and TRBJ2-2; 12 bases are shared with TRBD1. Germline CDR1 and CDR2: MDHEN and SYDVKM. The CDR3 length is 15 residues. Unmatched junction bases numbered 0, after V lost 4 bases and J lost 3 bases. The CDR3 loop reads CASSWDRGHTGELFF. DNA for the CDR3: TGTGCCAGCAGTTGGGACAGGGGGCACACCGGGGAGCTGTTTTTT.

The gene calls are TRBV28 and TRBJ2-7; TRBD2 matches 7 bases. The CDR3 runs to 17 residues. The germline V gene encodes CDR1 MDHEN and CDR2 SYDVKM. Trimming took 6 bases from V and 5 from J; bases not matched to a gene: 19. CDR3 in amino acids: CASSLAQDWRGRDEQYF. Written as DNA, the CDR3 is TGTGCCAGCAGCCTCGCCCAGGACTGGCGGGGGAGAGACGAGCAGTACTTC.